Sequencing of this T cell receptor (beta chain) was carried out in a study of T cell changes during pregnancy in multiple sclerosis. The V segment lost 3 bases and the J segment 3 bases; nucleotides outside the gene matches: 13. The CDR3 runs 17 residues. Germline V gives CDR1 LNHDA, CDR2 SQIVND (reference sequence). Sequenced by immunoSEQ multiplex PCR; TCRdb stores in-frame clones only, minus some. This sample carries fewer than 50,000 clones, 90% to 95% of them seen once, and the ten largest clones take roughly 4.7%. This chain joins TRBV19 and TRBJ1-2, with 7 nucleotides matching TRBD1. This clonotype was obtained from a female donor with multiple sclerosis, enrolled in a pregnancy study. This sample comprised CD8+ T cells from peripheral blood mononuclear cells, obtained in the first trimester of pregnancy. As DNA, the CDR3 is TGTGCCAGTAGTATCTTCCGACAGGGACGCGCAGACTATGGCTACACCTTC. This gives the protein CASSIFRQGRADYGYTF. The full variable domain, in which reference TRBV19 and TRBJ1-2 provide the parts outside the CDR3, is DGGITQSPKYLFRKEGQNVTLSCEQNLNHDAMYWYRQDPGQGLRLIYYSQIVNDFQKGDIAEGYSVSREKKESFPLTVTSAQKNPTAFYLCASSIFRQGRADYGYTFGSGTRLTVV.